This T cell receptor beta chain is from a study of neurological immune-mediated disorders (dated by TCRdb to between 2018 and 2020). Regarding the study in general: The study compared peripheral blood TCR-beta repertoires of HTLV-I-associated myelopathy (HAM/TSP) patients, multiple sclerosis patients and healthy controls using UMI-based sequencing. The cohort was made up of 68 subjects, consisting of around 14 HAM/TSP patients, 35 or so multiple sclerosis patients and 20 healthy controls. Longitudinal samples, technical triplicates and paired sorted CD4+ and CD8+ T-cell subsets, alongside PBMC samples, were included among the approximately 98 TCR-beta libraries.

To synthesize cDNA, template-switch 5'RACE was performed with a primer carrying a 10-nucleotide random unique molecular identifier so that each TCR transcript was tagged. Over 160 million TCR-beta sequences, covering 15-18 subjects, were produced in each sequencing run. The RNeasy kit was used for extraction of total RNA. TCR-beta VDJ regions were amplified with primers for the TCR constant region and the 5'RACE anchor, using the KAPA Real-time Library Amplification kit. A first PCR added sample indexes and Illumina adaptors, and a second PCR then raised library yield. After Ampure bead purification, the roughly 650 bp TCR product was size-selected on a 2% E-gel SizeSelection system. Library quality was checked on a Bioanalyzer, concentration was measured with Qubit, and libraries were quantified with the Kapa Library Quantification kit before pooling. Paired-end 2 x 150 bp sequencing of the libraries was performed on an Illumina HiSeq 2500. To increase sequence diversity, about 25-31% phiX was spiked into each library pool. The published analysis was carried out like this. Quality-filtered reads were processed with the UMI-based MiGEC pipeline, and over 90% of raw TCR sequences were removed by the MiGEC pipeline during error correction. VDJ genes were aligned to IMGT germline references, and clonotypes were defined by unique CDR3 amino acid sequence plus V-J genes. Clonal expansion, Shannon diversity and CDR3 relatedness were evaluated with VDJtools (CalcPairwiseDistances, ClusterSamples), while phylogenetic trees were built in CLCbio workbench. Using coefficient-of-variation modelling across technical triplicates, the study counted a clone as expanded if it had at least 8 unique UMIs. The public reads were run again by TCRdb, first through fastp at Q25 and then through MiXCR, and only productive beta chains were kept. Rows are combined by CDR3 protein, so each entry shows the most common genes and DNA. TCRdb's processing, not the study's, gives the V and J calls here. Across this sample there are 39,000 or so distinct CDR3 sequences, with approximately 5% seen only once. Approximately 9.1% of the sample belongs to the ten largest clones.

Beyond this particular receptor, the publication reports: The highest TCR clonal expansion was observed in HAM/TSP patients, whereas the lowest was observed in MS patients, even when compared with healthy controls. No identical CDR3 amino acid sequences were found to be shared among expanded clones across subjects, suggesting that TCR-beta repertoires were private in all groups.

Healthy controls were blood bank volunteers in Maryland, USA. For sorted-subset TCR libraries, some 950,000 sorted CD4+ or CD8+ T cells were used. Peripheral blood underwent Ficoll-Hypaque density gradient centrifugation to isolate PBMCs, which were then cryopreserved in liquid nitrogen. Paired sorted CD4+ and CD8+ subsets came from healthy controls, HAM/TSP patients and MS patients. In regard to this clonotype: No antigen is known for it. Base quality data are lacking; no much larger clone is found one base away.

The TCR sequence derives from a man aged 18 to 30 in good health. The sequencing sample was made of CD4+ T cells from blood.

This receptor carries the CDR3 CASSGGATSTDTRYF. The sequenced DNA: TGTGCCAGCAGCGGAGGAGCGACTAGCACAGATACGCGGTATTTT. Rearrangement joined TRBV21-1 to TRBJ2-3; TRBD2, as called in the table, went unchecked against the DNA. TRBV21-1 represents a pseudogene. There are 15 amino acids in the CDR3, from cysteine to phenylalanine inclusive. Only the CDR3 portion is preserved as DNA: 45 bases, with reading frame beginning at the first base.